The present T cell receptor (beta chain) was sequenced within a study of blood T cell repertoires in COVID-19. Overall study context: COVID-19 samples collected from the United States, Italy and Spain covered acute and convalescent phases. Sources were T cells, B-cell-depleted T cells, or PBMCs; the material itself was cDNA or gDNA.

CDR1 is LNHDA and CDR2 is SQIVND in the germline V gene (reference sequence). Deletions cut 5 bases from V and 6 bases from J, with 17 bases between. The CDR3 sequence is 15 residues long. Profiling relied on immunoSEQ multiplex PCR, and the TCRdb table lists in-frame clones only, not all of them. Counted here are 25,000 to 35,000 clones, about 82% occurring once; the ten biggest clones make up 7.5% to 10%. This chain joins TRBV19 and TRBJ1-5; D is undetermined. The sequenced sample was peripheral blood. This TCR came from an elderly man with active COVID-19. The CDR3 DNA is TGTGCCAGTAGTCACTATGATAGTACGGGTCAGCCCCAGCATTTT. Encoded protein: CASSHYDSTGQPQHF.